The 32 T cell receptor beta chains below were found in one sample sequenced in a study of Ad26.COV2.S vaccination and SARS-CoV-2 variants. Here immunoSEQ multiplex PCR was the method, and the copy in TCRdb shows in-frame clones only, minus some. Counted here are hundreds of thousands of clones, around 89% occurring once; the ten biggest clones make up 1.5%. Described treatment: approximately 18 received Ad26.COV2.S at low or high dose, single or two shots; about 5 received placebo; per-sample allocation not given. The samples were gathered on day 63 after the first injection of vaccine or placebo. Here the sequenced sample was peripheral blood, taken in a trial of Ad26.COV2.S vaccine versus placebo. The receptors stem from a person aged 18-65 years who received the Ad26.COV2.S COVID-19 vaccine or a placebo.

This sequence joins TRBV14 and TRBJ2-5; the D is unclear. The CDR3 consists of 13 residues. Trimming left V 1 base short and J 1 base short, with 4 bases between. From germline, CDR1 is SGHDN and CDR2 FVKESK. The CDR3 here is CASSQVLQETQYF. CDR3 DNA sequence: TGTGCCAGCAGCCAAGTACTCCAAGAGACCCAGTACTTC.

The chain combines TRBV7-8 with TRBJ1-1, with a possible D match to TRBD1 (6 bases). Germline V lookup: CDR1 SGHVS, CDR2 FQNEAQ. V lost 1 base and J lost 6, with 9 bases in between. The length of the CDR3 is 13 residues. This chain's CDR3 is CASSLVRGAEAFF. The CDR3 DNA sequence: TGTGCCAGCAGCTTAGTCAGGGGCGCTGAAGCTTTCTTT.

The chain couples TRBV7-9 to TRBJ2-2; D is perhaps TRBD2 (6 bases). Germline V lookup: CDR1 SEHNR, CDR2 FQNEAQ (reference sequence). The CDR3 is made up of 16 amino acids. The V end was cut by 1 base, the J end by 4 bases, with 13 bases between. In DNA form, the CDR3 reads TGTGCCAGCAGCTTAGGCAGGAGGGGTACCACCGGGGAGCTGTTTTTT. Its protein is CASSLGRRGTTGELFF. The full variable domain, rest sourced from reference TRBV7-9 and TRBJ2-2, is DTGVSQNPRHKITKRGQNVTFRCDPISEHNRLYWYRQTLGQGPEFLTYFQNEAQLEKSRLLSDRFSAERPKGSFSTLEIQRTEQGDSAMYLCASSLGRRGTTGELFFGEGSRLTVL.

This clone was seen just once. The chain employs TRBV5-1 and TRBJ2-5; a weak D match, TRBD2 (6 bases). Germline V gene data show CDR1 as SGHRS and CDR2 as YFSETQ. Trimming left V 4 bases short and J 1 base short, with 14 bases between. The length of the CDR3 is 15 residues. The CDR3 loop reads CASSGGLPGQETQYF. In DNA, the CDR3 is TGCGCCAGCAGCGGGGGACTCCCGGGCCAAGAGACCCAGTACTTC.

By proportion, this clone is large (0.1 to 1%). CDR3 amino acids: CASSLETGVSSYEQYF. The DNA of the CDR3 is TGTGCCAGCAGTTTGGAAACGGGAGTATCCTCCTACGAGCAGTACTTC. The gene calls are TRBV7-6 and TRBJ2-7; D perhaps matches TRBD2 (6 bases). CDR3 length: 16 amino acids. Germline assignment: CDR1 SGHVS and CDR2 FNYEAQ. Trimming took off 6 bases at V and 0 bases at J, with 18 bases between the two ends. Full variable domain (missing parts from reference TRBV7-6 and TRBJ2-7): GAGVSQSPRYKVTKRGQDVALRCDPISGHVSLYWYRQALGQGPEFLTYFNYEAQQDKSGLPNDRFSAERPEGSISTLTIQRTEQRDSAMYRCASSLETGVSSYEQYFGPGTRLTVT.

This chain joins TRBV7-9 and TRBJ2-1; D perhaps matches TRBD2 (6 bases). The V and J ends lost 6 bases and 6 bases respectively, with 27 bases between them. The germline V gene encodes CDR1 SEHNR and CDR2 FQNEAQ (reference sequence). This CDR3 contains 18 residues. CDR3 protein: CASSPVRASGRLGNEQFF. The CDR3 nucleotides are TGTGCCAGCAGTCCCGTGAGGGCTAGTGGGAGGCTGGGCAATGAGCAGTTCTTC. The full variable domain, with the rest looked up from reference TRBV7-9 and TRBJ2-1, is DTGVSQNPRHKITKRGQNVTFRCDPISEHNRLYWYRQTLGQGPEFLTYFQNEAQLEKSRLLSDRFSAERPKGSFSTLEIQRTEQGDSAMYLCASSPVRASGRLGNEQFFGPGTRLTVL.

This clone was recorded only once. The rearrangement links TRBV12-3 or TRBV12-4 to TRBJ1-2; 8 bases map to TRBD1. This CDR3 has 13 amino acids. Losses at the gene ends were 6 bases for V and 7 bases for J; bases not matched to a gene: 7. CDR3 sequence (DNA): TGTGCCAGCAGCCCTGGACAGGGAAGTGGCTACACCTTC. This codes for CASSPGQGSGYTF.

The chain is built from TRBV24-1 and TRBJ2-5; 7 bases align to TRBD1. This CDR3 has 16 amino acids. From germline, CDR1 is KGHDR and CDR2 SFDVKD. The J segment lost 7 bases and the V segment lost 2 bases, leaving 12 bases of the junction unmatched. In DNA form, the CDR3 reads TGTGCCACCAGTGATTCGGGACAGCCGACCTTAGGGACCCAGTACTTC. Encoded protein: CATSDSGQPTLGTQYF.

The chain joins TRBV4-1 to TRBJ2-2; D gene uncertain. Germline CDR1 is MGHRA and CDR2 is YSYEKL. Trimming pared 0 bases from V and 6 bases from J, leaving 14 bases between. This CDR3 is built from 16 residues. The CDR3 DNA reads TGCGCCAGCAGCCAAGACGGCTCTCGCTATGCCGGGGAGCTGTTTTTT. This codes for CASSQDGSRYAGELFF.

The chain recombines TRBV19 with TRBJ1-1; D unresolved. There are 12 residues in the CDR3. V lost 1 base, J lost 8 bases, and 8 bases lay in between. The germline CDR1 and CDR2 sequences are LNHDA and SQIVND (reference sequence). The CDR3 loop reads CASSIGPGEAFF. The CDR3 DNA reads as TGTGCCAGTAGTATAGGACCGGGAGAAGCTTTCTTT.

The count of this clone is one. The chain employs TRBV5-1 and TRBJ2-5; 7 bases agree with TRBD2. Germline V CDR1 and CDR2: SGHRS, YFSETQ. Trimming took 4 bases from V and 2 from J; bases not matched to a gene: 5. The CDR3 length is 14 residues. CDR3 loop: CASSPLASQETQYF. The CDR3 DNA reads TGCGCCAGCAGCCCACTAGCGTCACAAGAGACCCAGTACTTC.

The chain has TRBV30 and TRBJ2-2; 15 nucleotides match TRBD2. Germline loops: CDR1 GTSNPN, CDR2 SVGIG (reference sequence). This CDR3 contains 18 residues. Trimming at V came to 5 bases and at J to 7 bases, leaving 14 bases not matched to a gene. The CDR3 reads CAWSGTSGRPSNGGELFF. The CDR3 nucleotides are TGTGCCTGGTCCGGGACTAGCGGGAGGCCCTCGAATGGCGGGGAGCTGTTTTTT.

The rearrangement uses TRBV25-1 and TRBJ2-1; 7 bases fit TRBD1. The CDR3 runs 15 residues. Looked up from germline, CDR1 is MGHDK and CDR2 is SYGVNS. V shed 3 bases, J shed 8 bases, and the junction held 10 bases outside the gene matches. CDR3 amino acids: CASSDPGTVGDEQFF. CDR3 bases: TGTGCCAGCAGTGATCCGGGGACAGTGGGCGATGAGCAGTTCTTC.

The CDR3 loop reads CASSSGRVGANVLTF. The CDR3 bases are TGTGCCAGCAGTAGTGGCCGGGTTGGGGCCAACGTCCTGACTTTC. The rearrangement joins TRBV11-3 to TRBJ2-6, with D unresolved. There are 15 residues in the CDR3. Germline CDR1 and CDR2: SGHNT and YENEEA. With 6 bases removed from V and 3 bases from J, the gap between germline ends came to 12 bases.

The chain joins TRBV7-9 to TRBJ1-1; 9 bases line up with TRBD1. CDR3 size: 17 residues. Germline V lookup: CDR1 SEHNR, CDR2 FQNEAQ (reference sequence). V trimming: 2 bases; J trimming: 2 bases; junction bases outside the gene matches: 9. The CDR3 nucleotides are TGTGCCAGCAGCTTAACCGCCTACAGGGGGCGAAACACTGAAGCTTTCTTT. This codes for CASSLTAYRGRNTEAFF.

The chain recombines TRBV4-1 with TRBJ2-3; D could derive from TRBD1 or TRBD2 (5 bases each). The CDR3 extends over 15 amino acids. V was pared by 3 bases and J by 6 bases, with 16 bases between. Germline CDR1 and CDR2: MGHRA and YSYEKL. CDR3 residues: CASSQRDLLGDTQYF. CDR3 in DNA: TGCGCCAGCAGCCAGAGGGACCTTCTGGGCGATACGCAGTATTTT.

The chain has TRBV6-2 or TRBV6-3 and TRBJ2-1; a weak D match, TRBD2 (5 bases). CDR3 length: 13 amino acids. V was clipped by 4 bases and J by 6 bases, with 10 bases between them. Germline V CDR1 and CDR2: MNHEY, SVGEGT. As DNA, the CDR3 is TGTGCCAGCAGTTGGTCGGGGTCCAATGAGCAGTTCTTC. Residues: CASSWSGSNEQFF.

The chain carries TRBV5-1 and TRBJ2-7, with 9 bases that match TRBD2. V shed 4 bases, J shed 5 bases, and the junction held 10 bases outside the gene matches. CDR1 and CDR2 from the germline V gene are SGHRS and YFSETQ. The CDR3 has 15 residues. This CDR3 is CASSLGLARSDEQYF. The DNA of the CDR3 is TGCGCCAGCAGCCTGGGACTAGCCCGTTCCGACGAGCAGTACTTC.

This clone was recorded once. The rearrangement joins TRBV4-3 to TRBJ2-7, with TRBD1 matching 8 bases. Germline values: CDR1 LGHNA, CDR2 YSLEER. The junction had 4 bases not matched to a gene; V was cut back by 4 bases and J by 2 bases. The CDR3 covers 14 residues. The CDR3 is CASSPSRGPYEQYF. The CDR3 DNA follows: TGCGCCAGCAGCCCTTCCAGGGGGCCCTACGAGCAGTACTTC.

The chain couples TRBV21-1 to TRBJ1-2; the table's D gene call, TRBD1, was not cross checked with the DNA. TRBV21-1 is classified as a pseudogene. This CDR3 spans 13 amino acids. The CDR3 nucleotides are TGTGCCAGCCAAAGGGGGAATAACTATGGCTACACCTTC. This translates into CASQRGNNYGYTF.

CDR3 DNA sequence: TGCGCCAGCAGCTTCCTCCCCGGGACATATCAAGAGACCCAGTACTTC. Amino acids: CASSFLPGTYQETQYF. The chain links TRBV5-1 to TRBJ2-5; a possible D gene is TRBD1 (6 bases). Germline V gene data show CDR1 as SGHRS and CDR2 as YFSETQ. The CDR3 has 16 amino acids. V was trimmed by 2 bases and J by 2 bases, leaving 16 bases between them. The whole variable domain, filled in from reference TRBV5-1 and TRBJ2-5, reads KAGVTQTPRYLIKTRGQQVTLSCSPISGHRSVSWYQQTPGQGLQFLFEYFSETQRNKGNFPGRFSGRQFSNSRSEMNVSTLELGDSALYLCASSFLPGTYQETQYFGPGTRLLVL.

The J gene is TRBJ2-5, the V gene TRBV7-9; D is possibly TRBD1 or TRBD2 (5 bases each). CDR1 is SEHNR, CDR2 FQNEAQ, per germline (reference sequence). Trimming removed 5 bases at V and 1 base at J, with 17 bases between. This CDR3 comprises 16 residues. The CDR3 spells CASSPRVGEAQETQYF. CDR3 bases: TGTGCCAGCAGCCCCAGGGTGGGAGAGGCCCAAGAGACCCAGTACTTC.

J is TRBJ2-1 and V is TRBV7-6; D is ambiguous. Trimming took off 2 bases at V and 11 bases at J, with 19 bases between the two ends. The CDR3 is 15 residues long. Germline V gene lookup returns CDR1 SGHVS and CDR2 FNYEAQ. The CDR3 spells CASSLRDPRSAKQFF. The CDR3 DNA follows: TGTGCCAGCAGCTTAAGAGACCCCAGGTCGGCAAAGCAGTTCTTC. Based on the CDR3 plus reference TRBV7-6 and TRBJ2-1, the full variable domain is GAGVSQSPRYKVTKRGQDVALRCDPISGHVSLYWYRQALGQGPEFLTYFNYEAQQDKSGLPNDRFSAERPEGSISTLTIQRTEQRDSAMYRCASSLRDPRSAKQFFGPGTRLTVL.

V gene TRBV7-9 combines with J gene TRBJ2-6, with D uncertain. V gave up 7 bases and J gave up 0 bases, with 13 bases separating them. Germline V gives CDR1 SEHNR, CDR2 FQNEAQ (reference sequence). The CDR3 covers 16 residues. The chain's CDR3 is CASTTTVVSGANVLTF. The CDR3 DNA sequence: TGTGCCAGCACCACGACGGTAGTCTCTGGGGCCAACGTCCTGACTTTC. Together with reference TRBV7-9 and TRBJ2-6, the CDR3 gives the full variable domain: DTGVSQNPRHKITKRGQNVTFRCDPISEHNRLYWYRQTLGQGPEFLTYFQNEAQLEKSRLLSDRFSAERPKGSFSTLEIQRTEQGDSAMYLCASTTTVVSGANVLTFGAGSRLTVL.

This chain links TRBV5-1 with TRBJ2-7; TRBD1 is a possible D gene (6 bases). CDR1 is SGHRS and CDR2 is YFSETQ in the germline V gene. The CDR3 consists of 16 residues. Trimming shortened V by 4 bases and J by 0 bases, and 17 bases separated the two germline ends. CDR3: CASSPTSGTPSYEQYF. The CDR3 coding sequence is TGCGCCAGCAGCCCTACTTCCGGGACACCCTCCTACGAGCAGTACTTC.

This chain connects TRBV14 to TRBJ1-6; a weak D match, TRBD1 (5 bases). Germline CDR1 and CDR2: SGHDN and FVKESK. V dropped 7 bases and J dropped 11 bases, with 15 bases sitting between them. The CDR3 loop spans 13 amino acids. CDR3: CASNGDWSAPLHF. Written as DNA, the CDR3 is TGTGCCAGCAACGGGGACTGGAGCGCACCCCTCCACTTT.

V is TRBV29-1 and J is TRBJ2-3; the match to TRBD2 covers 7 bases. The V segment lost 7 bases and the J segment 3 bases; nucleotides outside the gene matches: 10. This CDR3 region has 14 residues. Germline CDR1 reads SQVTM; CDR2 reads ANQGSEA. The CDR3 nucleotides read TGCAGCGCGCTTGGTTTGCGGGGGACAGATACGCAGTATTTT. Its protein is CSALGLRGTDTQYF.

The J gene is TRBJ2-1, the V gene TRBV6-5; 8 bases match TRBD2. CDR1 and CDR2 (germline): MNHEY, SVGAGI. J lost 7 bases, V lost 7 bases, and 12 bases had no gene match. The CDR3 is made up of 15 amino acids. In DNA form, the CDR3 reads TGTGCCAGCACCTCGGGGGGGGATCAGCGAAATGAGCAGTTCTTC. Translated, it gives CASTSGGDQRNEQFF.

V is TRBV7-9 and J is TRBJ2-7; the match to TRBD1 covers 8 bases. Per germline, CDR1 SEHNR and CDR2 FQNEAQ (reference sequence). With 0 bases clipped from V and 5 bases from J, the junction kept 3 bases outside the gene matches. This CDR3 region has 14 residues. Here the CDR3 reads CASSLAPGQDEQYF. The CDR3 nucleotides read TGTGCCAGCAGCTTAGCCCCGGGACAGGACGAGCAGTACTTC.

Note on this clone: Other nucleotide sequences in the sample specify the same CDR3. The chain employs TRBV9 and TRBJ2-7; D might be TRBD2 (6 bases). Between the trimmed V and J ends, which lost 0 bases and 0 bases, there was a span of 10 bases. The germline gives CDR1 SGDLS, CDR2 YYNGEE. The CDR3 length is 15 residues. The CDR3: CASSVESGPSYEQYF. DNA of the CDR3: TGTGCCAGCAGCGTAGAGAGCGGGCCCTCCTACGAGCAGTACTTC.

The V and J genes are TRBV18 and TRBJ2-6; TRBD1 is a possible D gene (6 bases). The V end lost 4 bases, the J end lost 2 bases, and 9 bases lay between the germline ends. Germline assignment: CDR1 KGHSH and CDR2 LQKENI. The CDR3 covers 15 residues. CDR3 sequence: CASSQGTPGANVLTF. Written as DNA, the CDR3 is TGTGCCAGCTCACAGGGGACACCTGGGGCCAACGTCCTGACTTTC.

The chain carries TRBV5-8 and TRBJ1-5, with D uncertain. Per the germline V gene, CDR1 is SGHTS and CDR2 is YDEGEE. The CDR3 has 12 residues. V was clipped by 0 bases and J by 7 bases, with 5 bases between them. The CDR3 spells CASSLDAQPQHF. For the CDR3, the DNA is TGTGCCAGCAGCTTGGATGCACAGCCCCAGCATTTT.